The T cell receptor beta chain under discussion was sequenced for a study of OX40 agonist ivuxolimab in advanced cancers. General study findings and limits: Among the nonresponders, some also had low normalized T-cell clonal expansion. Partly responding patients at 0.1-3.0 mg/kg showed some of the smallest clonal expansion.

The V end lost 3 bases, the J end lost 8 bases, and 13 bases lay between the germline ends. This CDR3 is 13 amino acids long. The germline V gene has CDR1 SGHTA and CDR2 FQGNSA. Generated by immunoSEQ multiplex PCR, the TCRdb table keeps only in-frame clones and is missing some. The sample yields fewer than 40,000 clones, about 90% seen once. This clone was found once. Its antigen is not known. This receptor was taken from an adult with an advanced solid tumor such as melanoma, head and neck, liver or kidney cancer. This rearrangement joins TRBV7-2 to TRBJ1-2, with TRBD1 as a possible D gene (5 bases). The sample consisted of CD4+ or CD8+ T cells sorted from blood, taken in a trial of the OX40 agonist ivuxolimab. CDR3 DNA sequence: TGTGCCAGCAGCTTGAGGGTAAGGGACGGCTACACCTTC. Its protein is CASSLRVRDGYTF.